The source of this TCR beta chain is a study of T cell responses to AZD1222 COVID-19 vaccine. Findings of the study overall: Repertoire samples came only from after the peak T cell response. In a largely white British group with more females than males, clonal diversity was possibly underestimated. Reportedly, close to half of spike-specific TCRs are directed against unmutated variant regions.

Concerning this clone itself: Its antigen is unknown.

The method was immunoSEQ multiplex PCR; TCRdb's version includes in-frame clones alone and lacks a portion of them. The repertoire consists of 150,000 to 180,000 clones, with about 87% occurring once and the leading ten covering less than 3.5%. The sample consisted of peripheral blood, taken on day 0 of AZD1222 vaccination. This receptor was taken from an adult in good health.

DNA of the CDR3: TGTGCCAGCAGCAAAGGATATCCCTTGACAGGGGGCACAAGAAATGAAGCTTTCTTT. Encoded protein: CASSKGYPLTGGTRNEAFF. This chain uses TRBV21-1 with TRBJ1-1; TRBD1, the D gene given by the table, was not confirmed from the DNA. TRBV21-1 is listed as a pseudogene. This CDR3 comprises 19 residues.